This TCR beta chain was retrieved from a study of blood T cell repertoires in COVID-19. Study details: Sources were T cells, B-cell-depleted T cells, or PBMCs; the material itself was cDNA or gDNA.

How the authors handled the data: How many nucleated cells were present was estimated from reference gene primer amplification. TCRdb's copy holds only in-frame clones and misses some; the assay was immunoSEQ multiplex PCR. That table gives V, J and clone size, and the DNA gave D and trimming. The sample lists more than 150,000 clones, over 70% occurring once. CDR1 is MNHNY and CDR2 is SVGAGI in the germline V gene (reference sequence). The V and J ends lost 2 bases and 1 base respectively, with 11 bases between them. The length of the CDR3 is 15 residues. This TCR was recovered from a man between 60 and 75 years old with acute or convalescent COVID-19. Input material: peripheral blood. V and J are TRBV6-6 and TRBJ1-1; D may be TRBD1 (5 bases). The CDR3 region has the DNA TGTGCCAGCAGTTACGTTGGGGCGACGAACACTGAAGCTTTCTTT. Encoded protein: CASSYVGATNTEAFF.